This TCR beta chain is from a study of cytomegalovirus exposure and HLA in healthy donors. Study-wide findings and caveats: CMV serostatus was the only recorded immune exposure for donors.

The V gene's germline CDR1 is SNHLY and CDR2 FYNNEI. The CDR3 runs to 12 residues. Trimming left V 4 bases short and J 8 bases short, with 11 bases between. Concerning this clone: What it recognizes is unknown.

PCR primers comprised 60 Vbeta and 13 Jbeta primers. The assay was immunoSEQ multiplex PCR, and TCRdb's table has in-frame clones only and misses some. The table lists some 150,000 clones, with 2% to 3% in the top ten. Material for sequencing was PBMCs. The chain links TRBV2 to TRBJ1-2, with D possibly TRBD1 on 6 matching bases. The source is a man aged 40-50 years in good health and CMV-seronegative. CDR3 bases: TGTGCCAGCAGTGCTTTGACAGGAGGCTACACCTTC. Protein sequence: CASSALTGGYTF.